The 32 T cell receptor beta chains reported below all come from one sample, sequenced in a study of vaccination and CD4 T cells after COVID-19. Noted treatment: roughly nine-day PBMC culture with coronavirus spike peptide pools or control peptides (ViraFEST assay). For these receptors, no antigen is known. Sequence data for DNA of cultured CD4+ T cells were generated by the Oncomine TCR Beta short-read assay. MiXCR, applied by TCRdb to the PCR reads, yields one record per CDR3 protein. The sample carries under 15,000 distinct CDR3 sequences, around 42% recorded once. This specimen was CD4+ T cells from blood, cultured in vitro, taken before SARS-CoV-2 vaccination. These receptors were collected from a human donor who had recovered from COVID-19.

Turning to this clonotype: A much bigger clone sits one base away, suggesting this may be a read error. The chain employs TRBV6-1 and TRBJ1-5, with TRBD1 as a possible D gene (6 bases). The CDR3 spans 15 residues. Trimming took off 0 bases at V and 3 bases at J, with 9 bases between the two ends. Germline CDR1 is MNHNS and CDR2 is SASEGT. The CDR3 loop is CASSEAGHNNQPQHF. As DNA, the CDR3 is TGTGCCAGCAGTGAAGCGGGACATAACAATCAGCCCCAGCATTTT.

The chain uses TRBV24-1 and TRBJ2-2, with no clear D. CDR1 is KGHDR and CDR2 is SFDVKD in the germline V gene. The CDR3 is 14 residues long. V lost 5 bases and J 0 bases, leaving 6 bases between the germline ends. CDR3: CATSVDTNTGELFF. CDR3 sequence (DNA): TGTGCCACCAGTGTAGACACGAACACCGGGGAGCTGTTTTTT.

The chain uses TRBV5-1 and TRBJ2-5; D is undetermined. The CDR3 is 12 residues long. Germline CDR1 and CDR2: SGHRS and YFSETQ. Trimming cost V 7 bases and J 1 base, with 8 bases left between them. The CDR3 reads CASSPSQETQYF. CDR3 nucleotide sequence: TGCGCCAGCTCCCCATCCCAAGAGACCCAGTACTTC.

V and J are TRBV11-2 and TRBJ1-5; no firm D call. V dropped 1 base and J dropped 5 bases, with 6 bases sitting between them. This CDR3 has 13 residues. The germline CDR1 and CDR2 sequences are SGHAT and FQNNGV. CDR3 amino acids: CASSLGGDQPQHF. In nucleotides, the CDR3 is TGTGCCAGCAGCTTAGGGGGTGATCAGCCCCAGCATTTT.

The CDR3 region has the DNA TGTGCCAGCAGTTTAGAAGGACAGGGTTCCTACGAGCAGTACTTC. This gives the protein CASSLEGQGSYEQYF. The chain couples TRBV27 to TRBJ2-7; TRBD1 agrees at 8 bases. The CDR3 is 15 amino acids. Germline assignment: CDR1 MNHEY and CDR2 SMNVEV (reference sequence). Germline trimming cut 2 bases from V and 1 base from J; bases unmatched to any gene: 4.

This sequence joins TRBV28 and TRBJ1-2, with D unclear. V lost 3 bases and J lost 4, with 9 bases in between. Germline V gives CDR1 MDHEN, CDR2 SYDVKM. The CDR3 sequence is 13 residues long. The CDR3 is CASSLVGAYGYTF. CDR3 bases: TGTGCCAGCAGTTTGGTTGGCGCCTATGGCTACACCTTC.

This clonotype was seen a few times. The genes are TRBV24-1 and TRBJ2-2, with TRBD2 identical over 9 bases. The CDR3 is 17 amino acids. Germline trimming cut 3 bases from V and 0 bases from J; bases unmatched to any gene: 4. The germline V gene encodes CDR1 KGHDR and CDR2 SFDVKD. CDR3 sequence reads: CATSDVGGRANTGELFF. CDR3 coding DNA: TGTGCCACCAGTGATGTGGGCGGGAGGGCGAACACCGGGGAGCTGTTTTTT.

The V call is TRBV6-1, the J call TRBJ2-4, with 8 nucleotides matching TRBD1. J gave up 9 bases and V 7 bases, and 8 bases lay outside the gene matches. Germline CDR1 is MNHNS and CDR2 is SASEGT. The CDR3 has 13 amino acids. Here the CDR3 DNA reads TGTGCCAGCACCGACAGGGGCGAGGGCATTCAGTACTTC. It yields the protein CASTDRGEGIQYF.

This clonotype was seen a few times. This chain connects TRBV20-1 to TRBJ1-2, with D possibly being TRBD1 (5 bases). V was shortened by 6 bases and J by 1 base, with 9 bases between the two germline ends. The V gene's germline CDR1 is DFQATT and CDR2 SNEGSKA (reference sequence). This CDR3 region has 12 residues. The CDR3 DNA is TGCAGTGCCCAGGACAATAACTATGGCTACACCTTC. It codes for CSAQDNNYGYTF.

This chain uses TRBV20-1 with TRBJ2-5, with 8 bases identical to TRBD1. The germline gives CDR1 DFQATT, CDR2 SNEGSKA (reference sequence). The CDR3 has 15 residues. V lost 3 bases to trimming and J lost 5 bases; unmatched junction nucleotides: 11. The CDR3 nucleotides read TGCAGTGCTAGGCCACGGGACAGGATTATGGAGACCCAGTACTTC. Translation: CSARPRDRIMETQYF.

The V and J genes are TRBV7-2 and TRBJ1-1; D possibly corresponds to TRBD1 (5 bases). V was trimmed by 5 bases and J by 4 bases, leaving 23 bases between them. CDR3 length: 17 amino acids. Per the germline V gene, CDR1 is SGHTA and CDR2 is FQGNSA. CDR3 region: CASSPSGQGFSGTEAFF. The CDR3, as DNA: TGTGCCAGCAGCCCCTCGGGGCAGGGTTTCTCGGGCACTGAAGCTTTCTTT.

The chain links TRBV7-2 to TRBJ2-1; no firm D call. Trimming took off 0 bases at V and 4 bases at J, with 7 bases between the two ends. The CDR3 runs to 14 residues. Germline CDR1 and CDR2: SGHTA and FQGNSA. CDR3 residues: CASSLAITYNEQFF. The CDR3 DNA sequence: TGTGCCAGCAGCTTAGCCATCACGTACAATGAGCAGTTCTTC.

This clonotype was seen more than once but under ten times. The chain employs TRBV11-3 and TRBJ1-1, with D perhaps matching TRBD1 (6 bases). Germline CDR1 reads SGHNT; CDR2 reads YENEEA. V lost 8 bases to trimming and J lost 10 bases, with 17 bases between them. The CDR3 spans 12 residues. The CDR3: CASANRDRGAFF. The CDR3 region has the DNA TGTGCCAGCGCGAACAGGGATCGTGGAGCTTTCTTT.

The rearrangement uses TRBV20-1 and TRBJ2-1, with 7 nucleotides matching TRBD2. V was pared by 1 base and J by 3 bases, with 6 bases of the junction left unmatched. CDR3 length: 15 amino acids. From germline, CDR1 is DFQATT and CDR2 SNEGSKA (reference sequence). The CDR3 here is CSARGGRAGYNEQFF. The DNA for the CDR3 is TGCAGTGCTAGAGGTGGGAGGGCCGGCTACAATGAGCAGTTCTTC.

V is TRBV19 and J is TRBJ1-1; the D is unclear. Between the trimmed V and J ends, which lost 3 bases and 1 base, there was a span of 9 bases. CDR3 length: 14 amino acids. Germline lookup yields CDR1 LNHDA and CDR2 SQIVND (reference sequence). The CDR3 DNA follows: TGTGCCAGTAGTATTCGAGGGCAGAACACTGAAGCTTTCTTT. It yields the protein CASSIRGQNTEAFF.

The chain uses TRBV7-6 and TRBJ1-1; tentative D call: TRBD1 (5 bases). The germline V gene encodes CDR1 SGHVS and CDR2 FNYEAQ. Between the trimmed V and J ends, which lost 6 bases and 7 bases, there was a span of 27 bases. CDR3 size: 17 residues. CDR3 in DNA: TGTGCCAGCAGTTACCCCCCTAATAGGTACAGGAAGGTTGAAGCTTTCTTT. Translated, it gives CASSYPPNRYRKVEAFF.

CDR3 residues: CASSIISGSYNEQFF. The CDR3 DNA sequence: TGTGCCAGTAGTATTATTAGCGGGAGTTACAATGAGCAGTTCTTC. This sequence joins TRBV19 and TRBJ2-1, with 9 bases that match TRBD2. V lost 3 bases and J lost 4; bases outside the gene matches: 4. Germline CDR1 is LNHDA and CDR2 is SQIVND (reference sequence). This CDR3 has 15 residues.

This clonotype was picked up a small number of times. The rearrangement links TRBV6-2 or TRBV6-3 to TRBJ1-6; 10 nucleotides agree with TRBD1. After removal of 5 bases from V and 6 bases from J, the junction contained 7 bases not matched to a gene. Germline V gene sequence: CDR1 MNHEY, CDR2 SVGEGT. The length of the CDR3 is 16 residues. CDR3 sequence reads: CASSRGQGVTNSPLHF. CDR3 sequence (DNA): TGTGCCAGCAGTCGAGGACAGGGGGTTACTAATTCACCCCTCCACTTT.

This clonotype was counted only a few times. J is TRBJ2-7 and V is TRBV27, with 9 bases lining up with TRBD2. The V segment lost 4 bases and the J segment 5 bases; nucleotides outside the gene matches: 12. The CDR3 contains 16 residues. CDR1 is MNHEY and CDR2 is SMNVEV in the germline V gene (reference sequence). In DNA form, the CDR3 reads TGTGCCAGCAGTTCCCCCTATAGCGGGAGAGGGAACGAGCAGTACTTC. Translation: CASSSPYSGRGNEQYF.

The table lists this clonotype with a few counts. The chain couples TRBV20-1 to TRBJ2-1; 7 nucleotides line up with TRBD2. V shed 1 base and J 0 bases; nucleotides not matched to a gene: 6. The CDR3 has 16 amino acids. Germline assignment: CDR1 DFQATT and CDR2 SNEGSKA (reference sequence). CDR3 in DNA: TGCAGTGCTAGAGCTAGCGGAAAGGACTCCTACAATGAGCAGTTCTTC. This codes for CSARASGKDSYNEQFF.

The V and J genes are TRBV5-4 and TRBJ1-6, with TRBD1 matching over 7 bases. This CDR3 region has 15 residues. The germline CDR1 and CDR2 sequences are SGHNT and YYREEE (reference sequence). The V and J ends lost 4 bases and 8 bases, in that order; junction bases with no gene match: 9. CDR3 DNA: TGTGCCAGCAGCCCCCGGACAGGAGGCGATTCACCCCTCCACTTT. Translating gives CASSPRTGGDSPLHF. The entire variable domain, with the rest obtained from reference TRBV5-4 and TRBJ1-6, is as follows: ETGVTQSPTHLIKTRGQQVTLRCSSQSGHNTVSWYQQALGQGPQFIFQYYREEENGRGNFPPRFSGLQFPNYSSELNVNALELDDSALYLCASSPRTGGDSPLHFGNGTRLTVT.

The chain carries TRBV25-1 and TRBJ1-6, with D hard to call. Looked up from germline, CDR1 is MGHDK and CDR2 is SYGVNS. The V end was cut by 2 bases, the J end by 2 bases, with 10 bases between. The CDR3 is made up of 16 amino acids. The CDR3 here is CASSEGAGTYNSPLHF. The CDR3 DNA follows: TGTGCCAGCAGTGAAGGAGCGGGGACCTATAATTCACCCCTCCACTTT.

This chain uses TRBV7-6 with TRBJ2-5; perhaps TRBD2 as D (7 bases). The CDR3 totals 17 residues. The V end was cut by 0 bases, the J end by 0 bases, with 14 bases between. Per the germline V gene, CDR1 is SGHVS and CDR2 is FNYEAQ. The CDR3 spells CASSLALRGGNQETQYF. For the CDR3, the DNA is TGTGCCAGCAGCTTAGCCTTGAGGGGGGGGAACCAAGAGACCCAGTACTTC.

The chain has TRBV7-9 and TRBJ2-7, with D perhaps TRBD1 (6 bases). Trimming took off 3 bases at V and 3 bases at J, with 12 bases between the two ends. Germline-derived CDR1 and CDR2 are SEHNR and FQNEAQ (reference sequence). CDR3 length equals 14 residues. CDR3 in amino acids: CASSFGQISYEQYF. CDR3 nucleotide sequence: TGTGCCAGCAGCTTCGGACAGATTAGCTACGAGCAGTACTTC.

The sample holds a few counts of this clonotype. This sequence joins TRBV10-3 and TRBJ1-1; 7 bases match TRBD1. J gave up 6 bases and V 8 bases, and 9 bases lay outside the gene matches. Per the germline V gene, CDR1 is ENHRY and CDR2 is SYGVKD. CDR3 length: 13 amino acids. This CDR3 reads CAIGEDRESEAFF. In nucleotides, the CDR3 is TGTGCCATCGGAGAAGACAGGGAGTCTGAAGCTTTCTTT.

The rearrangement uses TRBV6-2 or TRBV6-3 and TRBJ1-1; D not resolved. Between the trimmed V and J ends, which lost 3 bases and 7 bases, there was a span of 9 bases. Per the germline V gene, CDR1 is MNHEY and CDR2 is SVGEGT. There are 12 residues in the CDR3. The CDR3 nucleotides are TGTGCCAGCAGTTATCAGGAGCGTGAAGCTTTCTTT. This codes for CASSYQEREAFF.

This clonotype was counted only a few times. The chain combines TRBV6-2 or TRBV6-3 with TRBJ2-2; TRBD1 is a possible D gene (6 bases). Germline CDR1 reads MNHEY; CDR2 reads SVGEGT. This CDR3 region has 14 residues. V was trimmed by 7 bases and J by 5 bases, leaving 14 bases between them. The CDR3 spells CASTDNRVTGELFF. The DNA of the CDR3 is TGTGCCAGCACCGATAACAGGGTAACCGGGGAGCTGTTTTTT.

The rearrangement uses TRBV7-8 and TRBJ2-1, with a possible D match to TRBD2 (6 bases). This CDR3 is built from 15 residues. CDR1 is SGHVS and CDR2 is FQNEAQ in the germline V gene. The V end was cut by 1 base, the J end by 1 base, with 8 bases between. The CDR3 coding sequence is TGTGCCAGCAGCTTAGGGCGGGAATCCTACAATGAGCAGTTCTTC. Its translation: CASSLGRESYNEQFF.

CDR3 region: CASSATQGSGYTF. DNA for the CDR3: TGTGCCAGTAGTGCAACACAGGGGAGCGGCTACACCTTC. This chain uses TRBV19 with TRBJ1-2; 7 positions agree with TRBD1. This CDR3 is 13 amino acids long. V gave up 5 bases and J gave up 8 bases; unmatched junction bases: 8. CDR1 and CDR2 (germline): LNHDA, SQIVND (reference sequence).

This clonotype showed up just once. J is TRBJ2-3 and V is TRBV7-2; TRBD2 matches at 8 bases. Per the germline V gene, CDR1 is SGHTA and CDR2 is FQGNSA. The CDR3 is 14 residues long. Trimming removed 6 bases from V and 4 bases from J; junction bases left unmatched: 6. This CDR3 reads CASRYSGNADTQYF. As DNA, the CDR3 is TGTGCCAGCAGATATAGCGGGAACGCAGATACGCAGTATTTT.

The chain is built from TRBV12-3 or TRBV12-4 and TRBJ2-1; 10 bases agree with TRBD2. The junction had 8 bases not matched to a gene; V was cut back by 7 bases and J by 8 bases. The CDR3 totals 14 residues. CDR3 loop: CASTTSGNRDEQFF. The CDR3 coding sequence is TGTGCCAGCACTACTAGCGGGAATCGCGATGAGCAGTTCTTC.

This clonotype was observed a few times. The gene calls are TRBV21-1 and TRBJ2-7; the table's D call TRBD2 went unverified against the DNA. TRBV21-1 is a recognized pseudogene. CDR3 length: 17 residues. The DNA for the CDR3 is TGTGCCAGCAGCAAAGCCTTACGGCTAGCGGCAAACTACGAGCAGTACTTC. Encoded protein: CASSKALRLAANYEQYF.